This T cell receptor beta chain came from a study of regulatory T cells in long-lasting Graves disease. This clonotype was counted a few times. Both iRepertoire HTBI primers and Arm-PCR of CDR3 regions were used to build the TCR beta libraries. TCRdb passed the multiplex PCR reads through MiXCR, listing each CDR3 protein once. The data hold more than 400,000 distinct CDR3 sequences, with about 17% observed a single time. Specified time point: newly diagnosed GD, antithyroid drugs for less than 3 months. RNA extracted from PBMCs served as the sequencing template. Separately, the same data were catalogued under a study of T cells in Graves' hyperthyroidism and ophthalmopathy.

The sequencing here drew on peripheral blood mononuclear cells (PBMCs), taken at new diagnosis, from a patient treated with antithyroid drugs. This TCR was recovered from a woman under 40 with Graves disease.

CDR3 amino acids: CASSPRLLDTEAFF. CDR3 in DNA: TGCGCCAGCAGCCCCCGGCTATTGGACACTGAAGCTTTCTTT. This chain uses TRBV4-1 with TRBJ1-1; D is unresolved. The CDR3 contains 14 residues. In germline, CDR1 is MGHRA, CDR2 YSYEKL. Trimming cost V 4 bases and J 3 bases, with 12 bases left between them.